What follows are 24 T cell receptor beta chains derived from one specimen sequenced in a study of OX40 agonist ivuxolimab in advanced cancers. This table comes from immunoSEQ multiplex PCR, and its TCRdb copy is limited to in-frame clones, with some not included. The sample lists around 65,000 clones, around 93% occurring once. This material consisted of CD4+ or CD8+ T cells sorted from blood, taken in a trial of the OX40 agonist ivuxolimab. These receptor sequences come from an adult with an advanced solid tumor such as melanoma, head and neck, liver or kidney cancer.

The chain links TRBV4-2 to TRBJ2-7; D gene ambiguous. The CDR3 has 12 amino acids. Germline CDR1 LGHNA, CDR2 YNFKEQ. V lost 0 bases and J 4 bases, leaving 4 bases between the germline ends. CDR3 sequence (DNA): TGTGCCAGCAGCCAAGACGGGTACGAGCAGTACTTC. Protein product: CASSQDGYEQYF.

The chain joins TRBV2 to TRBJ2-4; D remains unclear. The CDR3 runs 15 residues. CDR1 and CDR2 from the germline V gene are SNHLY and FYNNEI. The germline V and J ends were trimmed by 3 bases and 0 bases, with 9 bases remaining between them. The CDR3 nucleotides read TGTGCCAGCAGTGAGGCCTATCTAGCCAAAAACATTCAGTACTTC. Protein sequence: CASSEAYLAKNIQYF.

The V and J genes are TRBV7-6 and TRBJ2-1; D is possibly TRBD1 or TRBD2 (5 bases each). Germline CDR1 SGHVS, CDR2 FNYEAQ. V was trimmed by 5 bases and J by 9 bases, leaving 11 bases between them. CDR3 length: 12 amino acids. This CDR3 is CASSVPGSEQFF. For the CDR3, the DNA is TGTGCCAGCAGCGTACCAGGGAGTGAGCAGTTCTTC.

CDR3 sequence reads: CASSSGLEGDTQYF. CDR3 nucleotide sequence: TGTGCCAGCAGCTCCGGACTAGAAGGAGATACGCAGTATTTT. The V and J genes are TRBV5-6 and TRBJ2-3, with 7 bases aligning to TRBD2. Germline CDR1 is SGHDT and CDR2 is YYEEEE. After removal of 3 bases from V and 5 bases from J, the junction contained 6 bases not matched to a gene. The CDR3 runs 14 residues. The whole variable domain, filled in from reference TRBV5-6 and TRBJ2-3, reads DAGVTQSPTHLIKTRGQQVTLRCSPKSGHDTVSWYQQALGQGPQFIFQYYEEEERQRGNFPDRFSGHQFPNYSSELNVNALLLGDSALYLCASSSGLEGDTQYFGPGTRLTVL.

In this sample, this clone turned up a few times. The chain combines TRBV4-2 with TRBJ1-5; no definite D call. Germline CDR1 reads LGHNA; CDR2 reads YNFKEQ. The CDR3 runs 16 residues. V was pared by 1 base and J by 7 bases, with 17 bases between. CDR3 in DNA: TGTGCCAGCAGCCAAGTGGACTCTGCTAAGTCACAGCCCCAGCATTTT. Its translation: CASSQVDSAKSQPQHF.

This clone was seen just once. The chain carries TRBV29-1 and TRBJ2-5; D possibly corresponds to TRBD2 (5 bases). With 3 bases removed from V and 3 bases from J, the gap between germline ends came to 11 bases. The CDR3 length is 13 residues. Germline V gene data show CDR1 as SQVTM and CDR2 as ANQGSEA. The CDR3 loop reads CSVDSGIKETQYF. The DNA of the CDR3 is TGCAGCGTTGATTCCGGGATCAAAGAGACCCAGTACTTC. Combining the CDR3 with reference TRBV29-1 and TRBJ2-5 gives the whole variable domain SAVISQKPSRDICQRGTSLTIQCQVDSQVTMMFWYRQQPGQSLTLIATANQGSEATYESGFVIDKFPISRPNLTFSTLTVSNMSPEDSSIYLCSVDSGIKETQYFGPGTRLLVL.

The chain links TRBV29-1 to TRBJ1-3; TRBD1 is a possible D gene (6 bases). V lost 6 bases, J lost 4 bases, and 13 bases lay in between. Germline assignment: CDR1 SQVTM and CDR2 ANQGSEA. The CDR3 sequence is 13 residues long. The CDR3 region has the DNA TGCAGCGTCCTCGACAGGCCAGGAAACACCATATATTTT. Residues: CSVLDRPGNTIYF.

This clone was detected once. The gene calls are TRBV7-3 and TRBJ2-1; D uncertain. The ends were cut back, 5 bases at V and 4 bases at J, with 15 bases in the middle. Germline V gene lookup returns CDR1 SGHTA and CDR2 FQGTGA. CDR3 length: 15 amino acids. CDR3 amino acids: CASSGAGVGYNEQFF. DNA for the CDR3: TGTGCCAGCAGCGGTGCTGGGGTAGGATACAATGAGCAGTTCTTC.

This CDR3 reads CASSSGTGIFNTEAFF. CDR3 DNA sequence: TGTGCCAGCAGCTCAGGGACAGGGATTTTTAACACTGAAGCTTTCTTT. The chain recombines TRBV13 with TRBJ1-1; TRBD1 agrees at 9 bases. The CDR3 spans 16 residues. After removal of 4 bases from V and 2 bases from J, the junction contained 8 bases not matched to a gene. CDR1 is PRHDT and CDR2 is FYEKMQ in the germline V gene (reference sequence).

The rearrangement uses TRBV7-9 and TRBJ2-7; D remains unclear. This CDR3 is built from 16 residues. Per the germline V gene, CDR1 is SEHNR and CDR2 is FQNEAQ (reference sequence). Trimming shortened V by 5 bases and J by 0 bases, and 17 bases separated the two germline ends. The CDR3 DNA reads TGTGCCAGCAGCCCAAATGTGTACGGCGACTCCTACGAGCAGTACTTC. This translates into CASSPNVYGDSYEQYF.

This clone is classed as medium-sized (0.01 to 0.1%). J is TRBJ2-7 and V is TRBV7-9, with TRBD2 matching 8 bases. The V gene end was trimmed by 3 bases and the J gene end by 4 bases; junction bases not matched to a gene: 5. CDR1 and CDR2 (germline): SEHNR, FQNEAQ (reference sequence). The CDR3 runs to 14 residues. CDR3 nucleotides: TGTGCCAGCAGCTTCAGCGGGAGTGGGTACGAGCAGTACTTC. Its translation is CASSFSGSGYEQYF.

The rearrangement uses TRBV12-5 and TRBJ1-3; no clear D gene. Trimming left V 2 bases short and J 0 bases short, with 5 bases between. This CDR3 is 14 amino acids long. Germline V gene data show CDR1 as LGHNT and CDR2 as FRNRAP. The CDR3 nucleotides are TGTGCTAGTGGTTTGCCGGACTCTGGAAACACCATATATTTT. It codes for CASGLPDSGNTIYF.

The CDR3 reads CASSVREALNTEAFF. CDR3 bases: TGTGCCAGTAGTGTCAGGGAGGCACTGAACACTGAAGCTTTCTTT. The chain links TRBV19 to TRBJ1-1; the D gene is possibly TRBD1 (5 bases). V lost 5 bases and J lost 0, with 13 bases in between. CDR1 is LNHDA, CDR2 SQIVND, per germline (reference sequence). The CDR3 length is 15 residues.

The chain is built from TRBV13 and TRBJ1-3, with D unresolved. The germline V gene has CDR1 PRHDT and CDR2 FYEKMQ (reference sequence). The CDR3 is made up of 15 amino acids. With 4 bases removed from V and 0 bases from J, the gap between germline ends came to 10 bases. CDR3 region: CASSSRALSGNTIYF. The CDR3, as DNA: TGTGCCAGCAGCTCCCGGGCTCTCTCTGGAAACACCATATATTTT.

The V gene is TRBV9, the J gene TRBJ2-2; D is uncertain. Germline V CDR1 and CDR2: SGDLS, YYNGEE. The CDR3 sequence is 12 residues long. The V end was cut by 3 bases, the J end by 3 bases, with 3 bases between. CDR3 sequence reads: CASSADTGELFF. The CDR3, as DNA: TGTGCCAGCAGCGCAGACACCGGGGAGCTGTTTTTT. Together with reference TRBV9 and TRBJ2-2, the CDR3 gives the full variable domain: DSGVTQTPKHLITATGQRVTLRCSPRSGDLSVYWYQQSLDQGLQFLIQYYNGEERAKGNILERFSAQQFPDLHSELNLSSLELGDSALYFCASSADTGELFFGEGSRLTVL.

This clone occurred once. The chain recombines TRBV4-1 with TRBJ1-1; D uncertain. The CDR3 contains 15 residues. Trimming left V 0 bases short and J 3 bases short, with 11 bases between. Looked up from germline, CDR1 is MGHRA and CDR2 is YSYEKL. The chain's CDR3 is CASSQDVHRDTEAFF. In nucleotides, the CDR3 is TGCGCCAGCAGCCAAGATGTACACCGGGACACTGAAGCTTTCTTT.

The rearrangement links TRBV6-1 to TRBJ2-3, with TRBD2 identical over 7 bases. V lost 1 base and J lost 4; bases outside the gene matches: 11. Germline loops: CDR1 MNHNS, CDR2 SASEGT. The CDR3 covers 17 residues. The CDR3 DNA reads TGTGCCAGCAGTGAAGTGAAAGCGGGAACGCCTTCAGATACGCAGTATTTT. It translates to CASSEVKAGTPSDTQYF.

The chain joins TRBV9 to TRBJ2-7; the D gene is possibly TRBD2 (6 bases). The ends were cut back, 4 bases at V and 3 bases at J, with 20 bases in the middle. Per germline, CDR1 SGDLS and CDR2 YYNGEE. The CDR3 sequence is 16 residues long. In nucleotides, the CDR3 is TGTGCCAGCAGCATAGGAGGAGGGGAGTTGGTCTACGAGCAGTACTTC. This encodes CASSIGGGELVYEQYF.

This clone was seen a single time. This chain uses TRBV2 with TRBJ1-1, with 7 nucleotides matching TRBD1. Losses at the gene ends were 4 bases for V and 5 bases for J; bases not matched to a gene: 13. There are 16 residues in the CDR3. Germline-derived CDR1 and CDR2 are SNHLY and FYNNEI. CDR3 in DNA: TGTGCCAGCAGTGGGGATCGGGACAGAGTAAATACTGAAGCTTTCTTT. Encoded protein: CASSGDRDRVNTEAFF. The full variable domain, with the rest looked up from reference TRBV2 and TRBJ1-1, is EPEVTQTPSHQVTQMGQEVILRCVPISNHLYFYWYRQILGQKVEFLVSFYNNEISEKSEIFDDQFSVERPDGSNFTLKIRSTKLEDSAMYFCASSGDRDRVNTEAFFGQGTRLTVV.

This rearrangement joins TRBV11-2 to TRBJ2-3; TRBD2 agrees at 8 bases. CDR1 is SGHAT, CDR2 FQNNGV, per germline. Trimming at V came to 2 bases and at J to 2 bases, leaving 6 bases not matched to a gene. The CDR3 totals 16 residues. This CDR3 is CASSLYGRGVTDTQYF. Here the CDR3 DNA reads TGTGCCAGCAGCTTATACGGGCGGGGGGTCACAGATACGCAGTATTTT.

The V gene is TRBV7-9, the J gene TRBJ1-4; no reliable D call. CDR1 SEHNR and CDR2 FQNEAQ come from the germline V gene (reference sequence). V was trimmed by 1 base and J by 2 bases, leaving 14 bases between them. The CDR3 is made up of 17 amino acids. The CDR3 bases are TGTGCCAGCAGCTTAGTCGCCCTGACATCCACTAATGAAAAACTGTTTTTT. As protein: CASSLVALTSTNEKLFF.

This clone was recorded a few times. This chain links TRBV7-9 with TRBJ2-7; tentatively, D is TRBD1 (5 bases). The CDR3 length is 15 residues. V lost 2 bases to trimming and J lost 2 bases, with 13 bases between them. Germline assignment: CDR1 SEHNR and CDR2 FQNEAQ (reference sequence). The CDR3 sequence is CASSLMQGPAYEQYF. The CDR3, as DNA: TGTGCCAGCAGCTTAATGCAGGGTCCGGCCTACGAGCAGTACTTC.

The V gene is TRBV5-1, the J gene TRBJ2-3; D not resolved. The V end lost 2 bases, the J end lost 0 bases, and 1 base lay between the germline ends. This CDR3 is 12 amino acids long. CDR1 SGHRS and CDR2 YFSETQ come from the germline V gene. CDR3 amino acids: CASSFSTDTQYF. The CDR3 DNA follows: TGCGCCAGCAGCTTTAGCACAGATACGCAGTATTTT.

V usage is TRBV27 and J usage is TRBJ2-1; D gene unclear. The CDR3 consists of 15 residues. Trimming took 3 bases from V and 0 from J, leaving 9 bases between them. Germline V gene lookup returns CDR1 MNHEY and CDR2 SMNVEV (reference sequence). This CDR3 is CASSLSGSSYNEQFF. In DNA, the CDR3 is TGTGCCAGCAGTTTGTCAGGAAGCTCCTACAATGAGCAGTTCTTC.